This is a list of T cell receptor beta chains from one sample in a study of cytomegalovirus exposure and HLA in healthy donors. Assay used: immunoSEQ multiplex PCR; TCRdb lists only in-frame clones, some missing. The profile covers roughly 200,000 clones, with more than 75% appearing a single time and 7.2% taken by the ten largest. Sequencing was carried out using PBMCs. The source is a man aged 30 to 39 in good health and CMV-seropositive. The CDR3 runs from the conserved cysteine through the conserved F or W. The D gene is left open where the match is weak. Size values are once, few and many counts, or a class for expanded clones, and some rows have none.

J: TRBJ1-5
size: .
V: TRBV27
D: .
CDR3: CASSTQGGGQPQHF
DNA: TGTGCCAGCAGTACCCAGGGAGGGGGTCAGCCCCAGCATTTT

J: TRBJ2-1
size: .
V: TRBV18
D: .
CDR3: CASSPQASSYNEQFF
DNA: TGTGCCAGCTCACCACAAGCGAGCTCCTACAATGAGCAGTTCTTC

J: TRBJ1-2
size: .
V: TRBV29-1
D: .
CDR3: CSVEDLRGRHYGYTF
DNA: TGCAGCGTTGAAGATCTTCGGGGTCGCCACTATGGCTACACCTTC

J: TRBJ2-3
size: .
V: TRBV11-2
D: TRBD1
CDR3: CASTTGTGQYF
DNA: TGTGCCAGCACAACCGGGACAGGGCAATATTTT

J: TRBJ1-5
size: .
V: TRBV7-2
D: .
CDR3: CASSVDLNQPQHF
DNA: TGTGCCAGTTCCGTAGACCTCAATCAGCCCCAGCATTTT

J: TRBJ2-7
size: .
V: TRBV4-1
D: TRBD2
CDR3: CASSLAGGSSSYEQYF
DNA: TGCGCCAGCAGCCTAGCGGGAGGGTCAAGCTCCTACGAGCAGTACTTC

J: TRBJ2-2
size: .
V: TRBV29-1
D: .
CDR3: CSVGIGEVGGELFF
DNA: TGCAGCGTTGGAATTGGGGAGGTGGGCGGGGAGCTGTTTTTT

J: TRBJ1-5
size: .
V: TRBV7-2
D: TRBD1
CDR3: CASSLYGQGVNQPQHF
DNA: TGTGCCAGCAGCTTATACGGACAGGGGGTAAATCAGCCCCAGCATTTT

J: TRBJ1-1
size: .
V: TRBV5-6
D: .
CDR3: CASRTGSRRGNTEAFF
DNA: TGTGCCAGCAGAACCGGGTCACGGAGGGGGAACACTGAAGCTTTCTTT

J: TRBJ2-2
size: .
V: TRBV6-1
D: TRBD1
CDR3: CASSAGTGETGELFF
DNA: TGTGCCAGCAGTGCCGGGACAGGAGAAACCGGGGAGCTGTTTTTT

J: TRBJ2-7
size: .
V: TRBV4-1
D: TRBD2
CDR3: CASSQEPSGASSYEQYF
DNA: TGCGCCAGCAGCCAAGAGCCTAGCGGGGCAAGCTCCTACGAGCAGTACTTC

J: TRBJ1-2
size: .
V: TRBV9
D: TRBD1
CDR3: CASSVGQIGYTF
DNA: TGTGCCAGCAGCGTGGGACAGATAGGCTACACCTTC

J: TRBJ2-7
size: .
V: TRBV11-1
D: .
CDR3: CASSVSGRPYEQYF
DNA: TGTGCCAGCAGCGTGTCGGGACGTCCCTACGAGCAGTACTTC

J: TRBJ2-5
size: .
V: TRBV10-2
D: .
CDR3: CASGIGTQYF
DNA: TGCGCCAGCGGCATAGGGACCCAGTACTTC

J: TRBJ2-2
size: .
V: TRBV28
D: TRBD2
CDR3: CASRGRGSAGTGELFF
DNA: TGTGCCAGCAGGGGACGCGGGAGTGCGGGCACCGGGGAGCTGTTTTTT

J: TRBJ2-7
size: .
V: TRBV28
D: .
CDR3: CASSVQEEVGYEQYF
DNA: TGTGCCAGCAGTGTGCAAGAAGAGGTTGGCTACGAGCAGTACTTC

J: TRBJ1-5
size: .
V: TRBV9
D: TRBD1
CDR3: CASSVGPATGGGQPQHF
DNA: TGTGCCAGCAGCGTAGGGCCGGCGACAGGGGGTGGCCAGCCCCAGCATTTT

J: TRBJ2-5
size: .
V: TRBV5-1
D: .
CDR3: CASSLSTYQETQYF
DNA: TGCGCCAGCAGCTTGTCAACGTACCAAGAGACCCAGTACTTC

J: TRBJ1-5
size: .
V: TRBV2
D: .
CDR3: CASRKGADQPQHF
DNA: TGTGCCAGCAGAAAAGGGGCAGATCAGCCCCAGCATTTT

J: TRBJ2-5
size: .
V: TRBV5-4
D: .
CDR3: CASSLDGSRAFPQETQYF
DNA: TGTGCCAGCAGCTTGGACGGCTCTCGGGCCTTCCCACAAGAGACCCAGTACTTC

J: TRBJ2-1
size: .
V: TRBV13
D: TRBD1
CDR3: CASSPGQGQTQFF
DNA: TGTGCCAGCAGCCCGGGACAGGGGCAGACCCAGTTCTTC

J: TRBJ2-3
size: .
V: TRBV27
D: TRBD2
CDR3: CASTPGGRSTDTQYF
DNA: TGTGCCAGCACCCCAGGCGGGAGGAGCACAGATACGCAGTATTTT

J: TRBJ2-3
size: .
V: TRBV7-2
D: TRBD2
CDR3: CASSLAGREGIDTQYF
DNA: TGTGCCAGCAGCTTAGCGGGGCGGGAGGGTATAGATACGCAGTATTTT

J: TRBJ2-7
size: .
V: TRBV9
D: TRBD2
CDR3: CASSPSSGYEQYF
DNA: TGTGCCAGCAGCCCTTCTAGCGGGTATGAGCAGTACTTC

J: TRBJ2-5
size: .
V: TRBV9
D: .
CDR3: CASSPRQSQETQYF
DNA: TGTGCCAGCAGCCCCAGACAGTCCCAAGAGACCCAGTACTTC

J: TRBJ2-7
size: once
V: TRBV7-3
D: .
CDR3: CASSLVGGKTYEQYF
DNA: TGTGCCAGCAGCTTAGTAGGAGGGAAAACCTACGAGCAGTACTTC

J: TRBJ2-1
size: .
V: TRBV7-2
D: .
CDR3: CASSFSLGDNEQFF
DNA: TGTGCCAGCAGCTTTTCCTTAGGGGACAATGAGCAGTTCTTC